A single sample gave rise to the 12 T cell receptor beta chains below, sequenced in a study of cytomegalovirus exposure and HLA in healthy donors. Vbeta (60) and Jbeta (13) primers were used in the PCR. Only in-frame clones appear in the TCRdb table, and some are missing; sequencing was by immunoSEQ multiplex PCR. The sample holds approximately 110,000 clones, roughly 70% seen once. The specimen sequenced was PBMCs. These receptors came from a man aged 35 to 55 in good health and CMV-seropositive.

The chain links TRBV29-1 to TRBJ2-5; 10 bases agree with TRBD1. The CDR3 has 13 residues. Losses at the gene ends were 6 bases for V and 7 bases for J; bases not matched to a gene: 8. CDR1 SQVTM and CDR2 ANQGSEA come from the germline V gene. CDR3 region: CSVPTGGAGTQYF. The CDR3 DNA reads TGCAGCGTCCCGACAGGGGGCGCGGGGACCCAGTACTTC.

This rearrangement joins TRBV11-3 to TRBJ2-2; 7 bases fit TRBD1. V shed 5 bases, J shed 0 bases, and the junction held 6 bases outside the gene matches. The CDR3 is 16 residues long. Germline CDR1 is SGHNT and CDR2 is YENEEA. In DNA form, the CDR3 reads TGTGCCAGCAGCCTCCGGGACAGCGCGAACACCGGGGAGCTGTTTTTT. As protein: CASSLRDSANTGELFF. The variable domain in full, completed from reference TRBV11-3 and TRBJ2-2, reads EAGVVQSPRYKIIEKKQPVAFWCNPISGHNTLYWYLQNLGQGPELLIRYENEEAVDDSQLPKDRFSAERLKGVDSTLKIQPAELGDSAVYLCASSLRDSANTGELFFGEGSRLTVL.

The V gene is TRBV28, the J gene TRBJ2-3; 16 bases agree with TRBD2. Germline trimming cut 3 bases from V and 4 bases from J; bases unmatched to any gene: 7. There are 18 residues in the CDR3. Germline V gives CDR1 MDHEN, CDR2 SYDVKM. This chain's CDR3 is CASSLGLAGGSSADTQYF. The CDR3 DNA reads TGTGCCAGCAGTTTGGGACTAGCGGGAGGGAGTAGCGCAGATACGCAGTATTTT.

V usage is TRBV9 and J usage is TRBJ1-1; 9 bases align to TRBD1. V shed 3 bases and J 5 bases; nucleotides not matched to a gene: 8. CDR3 length: 15 amino acids. CDR1 is SGDLS, CDR2 YYNGEE, per germline. The CDR3 DNA reads as TGTGCCAGCAGCGCGACAGACAGGGGGTGGACTGAAGCTTTCTTT. Its translation is CASSATDRGWTEAFF.

V and J are TRBV10-3 and TRBJ2-5, with 10 bases matching TRBD2. J gave up 2 bases and V 10 bases, and 7 bases lay outside the gene matches. The CDR3 runs to 14 residues. Per germline, CDR1 ENHRY and CDR2 SYGVKD. The CDR3 protein is CATRLAGVQETQYF. CDR3 in DNA: TGTGCCACCCGGCTAGCGGGAGTACAAGAGACCCAGTACTTC.

This chain links TRBV19 with TRBJ1-3; D call uncertain. Trimming removed 0 bases from V and 2 bases from J, with 11 bases in between. This CDR3 contains 16 residues. The germline V gene has CDR1 LNHDA and CDR2 SQIVND (reference sequence). CDR3 coding DNA: TGTGCCAGTAGTATAGACGGGGAATTTGCTGGAAACACCATATATTTT. As protein: CASSIDGEFAGNTIYF.

The chain employs TRBV11-3 and TRBJ2-3; 8 bases match TRBD2. CDR3 length: 15 amino acids. The V and J ends lost 2 bases and 6 bases, in that order; junction bases with no gene match: 7. Germline V gene sequence: CDR1 SGHNT, CDR2 YENEEA. CDR3 nucleotides: TGTGCCAGCAGCTTATTCCTAAGCGGGGGCGATACGCAGTATTTT. This encodes CASSLFLSGGDTQYF.

V usage is TRBV5-6 and J usage is TRBJ2-3, with 13 nucleotides matching TRBD2. CDR1 is SGHDT, CDR2 YYEEEE, per germline. There are 16 residues in the CDR3. The V and J ends lost 4 bases and 1 base, in that order; junction bases with no gene match: 3. As DNA, the CDR3 is TGTGCCAGCAGCGCTGGACTAGCGGGGGGCACAGATACGCAGTATTTT. Protein: CASSAGLAGGTDTQYF.

The V and J genes are TRBV27 and TRBJ2-2, with 14 bases aligning to TRBD2. Germline CDR1 and CDR2: MNHEY and SMNVEV (reference sequence). Losses at the gene ends were 9 bases for V and 6 bases for J; bases not matched to a gene: 6. This CDR3 is built from 15 residues. CDR3 sequence (DNA): TGTGCCAGTGGGTGGACTAGCGGGAGGTCCGGGGAGCTGTTTTTT. It codes for CASGWTSGRSGELFF.

V is TRBV30 and J is TRBJ2-5; possibly TRBD2 for D (6 bases). The DNA end is more similar to TRBJ2-7, so the J call may be wrong. In germline, CDR1 is GTSNPN, CDR2 SVGIG (reference sequence). The CDR3 contains 12 residues. The CDR3 protein is CALGRSSYEQYF. The CDR3 DNA is TGTGCCTTGGGGAGGAGCTCCTACGAGCAGTACTTC.

The rearrangement uses TRBV2 and TRBJ2-5, with 11 bases lining up with TRBD2. After removal of 6 bases from V and 5 bases from J, the junction contained 8 bases not matched to a gene. Germline values: CDR1 SNHLY, CDR2 FYNNEI. This CDR3 comprises 15 residues. The CDR3, as DNA: TGTGCCAGCAGGACGGGGACTAGCGGCTGGGAGACCCAGTACTTC. Translated, it gives CASRTGTSGWETQYF.

The rearrangement joins TRBV29-1 to TRBJ2-1; TRBD1 agrees at 7 bases. The CDR3 covers 13 residues. With 7 bases clipped from V and 10 bases from J, the junction kept 13 bases outside the gene matches. Germline V lookup: CDR1 SQVTM, CDR2 ANQGSEA. CDR3 sequence (DNA): TGCAGCGCTGCCCGGGACAGTTGGACGGAGCAGTTCTTC. Translating gives CSAARDSWTEQFF.